This TCR beta chain originates from a study of regulatory T cells in long-lasting Graves disease. According to the study, TCR beta libraries were built with iRepertoire HTBI primers and CDR3-region Arm-PCR. TCRdb independently ran MiXCR on the multiplex PCR reads; one entry per CDR3 protein. The profile covers 300,000 to 400,000 distinct CDR3 sequences, with approximately 16% appearing a single time and roughly 27% taken by the ten largest. This CDR3 is 13 amino acids long. From germline, CDR1 is LGHDT and CDR2 YNNKEL (reference sequence). V gave up 6 bases and J gave up 3 bases, with 12 bases separating them. The sample's time point: newly diagnosed GD, antithyroid drugs for less than 3 months. The authors made the TCR library using RNA they extracted from PBMCs. This clonotype was recorded at least ten times. This same sample was also part of a study on T cells in Graves' hyperthyroidism and ophthalmopathy.

This receptor was taken from a man between 35 and 55 years old with Graves disease. V is TRBV3-1 and J is TRBJ2-7; no reliable D call. The material sequenced was peripheral blood mononuclear cells (PBMCs), taken at new diagnosis, from a patient treated with antithyroid drugs. CDR3 sequence reads: CASRQRAGYEQYF. CDR3 DNA sequence: TGTGCCAGCAGACAACGGGCAGGCTACGAGCAGTACTTC.